Detailed here is one T cell receptor beta chain. The data stem from a study of blood T cell repertoires in COVID-19. This CDR3 spans 15 amino acids. Looked up from germline, CDR1 is SGHVS and CDR2 is FQNEAQ. Losses at the gene ends were 5 bases for V and 6 bases for J; bases not matched to a gene: 9. Authors' processing steps: Amplification of reference gene primers provided the estimated nucleated cell counts. Data came from immunoSEQ multiplex PCR; TCRdb stores just in-frame clones and leaves some out. The V and J calls and clone size were taken over from that table, and D and trimming were inferred from the DNA. This sample carries about 180,000 clones, about 75% of them seen once, and the ten largest clones take around 24%.

Source material: peripheral blood. The rearrangement links TRBV7-8 to TRBJ2-7, with 11 nucleotides matching TRBD2. The receptor comes from a woman aged 70 to 79 with acute or convalescent COVID-19. The CDR3 spells CASSPRRLAGGEQYF. The CDR3, as DNA: TGTGCCAGCAGCCCCCGGAGGCTAGCGGGAGGCGAGCAGTACTTC.